This passage covers 20 T cell receptor beta chains from one sample sequenced in a study of identical twins. A single record per CDR3 protein comes from TCRdb applying MiXCR to the 5' RACE reads. The profile shows about 240,000 distinct CDR3 sequences, 7.5% of them singletons. This same sample was also part of a study on yellow fever vaccine responses in identical twins.

Sequencing used CD8+ T cells sorted from blood. The receptors here all came from a woman younger than 30 in good health.

This clonotype occurred many times. The V gene is TRBV3-1, the J gene TRBJ2-1, with 14 bases lining up with TRBD2. This CDR3 is 17 amino acids long. V shed 0 bases, J shed 13 bases, and the junction held 11 bases outside the gene matches. Germline V gene lookup returns CDR1 LGHDT and CDR2 YNNKEL (reference sequence). DNA of the CDR3: TGTGCCAGCAGCCAAGATGGTCGGACTAGCGGGAGGAAAAATCAGTTCTTC. Translating it yields CASSQDGRTSGRKNQFF.

This clonotype was observed many times. V is TRBV12-3 or TRBV12-4 and J is TRBJ1-2; D gene ambiguous. The CDR3 loop spans 13 amino acids. V gave up 3 bases and J gave up 4 bases, with 9 bases separating them. In DNA, the CDR3 is TGTGCCAGCAGTTTCGGGGTGAGCTATGGCTACACCTTC. It codes for CASSFGVSYGYTF.

The genes are TRBV3-1 and TRBJ2-7, with D unclear. The CDR3 length is 16 residues. Germline-derived CDR1 and CDR2 are LGHDT and YNNKEL (reference sequence). V lost 0 bases to trimming and J lost 2 bases, with 14 bases between them. The CDR3 DNA reads TGTGCCAGCAGCCAAGAAGCCCACCTCAACCCCTACGAGCAGTACTTC. This translates into CASSQEAHLNPYEQYF.

This rearrangement joins TRBV12-3 or TRBV12-4 to TRBJ2-3; D not resolved. The CDR3 covers 12 residues. The V gene lost 6 bases and the J gene lost 6 bases, with 10 bases spanning the gap. CDR3 in DNA: TGTGCCAGCAGCCCAGTTCGGGATACGCAGTATTTT. Its protein is CASSPVRDTQYF.

V is TRBV7-7 and J is TRBJ2-1, with 11 bases matching TRBD2. The V gene's germline CDR1 is SSHAT and CDR2 FNYEAQ (reference sequence). The CDR3 contains 13 residues. V lost 4 bases to trimming and J lost 7 bases; unmatched junction nucleotides: 0. The CDR3 is CASSWTSGNEQFF. The CDR3 DNA is TGTGCCAGCAGCTGGACTAGCGGGAATGAGCAGTTCTTC.

This clonotype was recorded a few times. The chain has TRBV12-3 or TRBV12-4 and TRBJ1-5; D is unclear. Trimming removed 0 bases from V and 6 bases from J, with 9 bases in between. This CDR3 comprises 14 residues. CDR3 residues: CASSLAAGGQPQHF. The CDR3 DNA follows: TGTGCCAGCAGTTTAGCGGCCGGAGGTCAGCCCCAGCATTTT.

This clonotype was detected a few times. V is TRBV5-1 and J is TRBJ2-1, with D possibly being TRBD1 or TRBD2 (7 bases each). The ends were cut back, 4 bases at V and 0 bases at J, with 14 bases in the middle. CDR3 length: 16 residues. From germline, CDR1 is SGHRS and CDR2 YFSETQ. CDR3 coding DNA: TGCGCCAGCAGCCCGGACAGGACTAGCTCCTACAATGAGCAGTTCTTC. This translates into CASSPDRTSSYNEQFF.

The V gene is TRBV2, the J gene TRBJ2-1; no firm D call. The CDR3 spans 11 residues. V was clipped by 9 bases and J by 7 bases, with 10 bases between them. Germline V CDR1 and CDR2: SNHLY, FYNNEI. The CDR3 DNA reads as TGTGCCAGTTCAAACAAGAATGAGCAGTTCTTC. Translating gives CASSNKNEQFF.

This clonotype was observed a few times. CDR3 in amino acids: CSVEDLQGEAEAFF. The CDR3 DNA reads as TGCAGCGTTGAAGATCTTCAGGGAGAAGCTGAAGCTTTCTTT. The chain recombines TRBV29-1 with TRBJ1-1; tentative D call: TRBD1 (5 bases). Between the trimmed V and J ends, which lost 0 bases and 6 bases, there was a span of 14 bases. Germline V lookup: CDR1 SQVTM, CDR2 ANQGSEA. The CDR3 runs 14 residues.

This clonotype came up a few times. The chain couples TRBV7-9 to TRBJ2-5; weak D call: TRBD1 (5 bases). Germline V gene lookup returns CDR1 SEHNR and CDR2 FQNEAQ (reference sequence). The CDR3 consists of 12 residues. Trimming pared 7 bases from V and 3 bases from J, leaving 9 bases between. The DNA for the CDR3 is TGTGCCAGCAAAGGGGAAAAAGAGACCCAGTACTTC. Translated: CASKGEKETQYF.

This chain uses TRBV20-1 with TRBJ2-7, with 10 bases matching TRBD2. From germline, CDR1 is DFQATT and CDR2 SNEGSKA (reference sequence). This CDR3 has 15 residues. Trimming removed 0 bases from V and 3 bases from J; junction bases left unmatched: 5. The CDR3 sequence is CSARDPGLAFYEQYV. DNA for the CDR3: TGCAGTGCTAGAGACCCGGGACTAGCGTTCTACGAGCAGTACGTC.

This clonotype was recorded a few times. The chain has TRBV4-2 and TRBJ2-7; 8 bases are shared with TRBD1. From germline, CDR1 is LGHNA and CDR2 YNFKEQ. CDR3 length: 16 amino acids. V was clipped by 0 bases and J by 1 base; unmatched bases: 5. The CDR3 region is CASSQEDGQGSYEQYF. The CDR3 region has the DNA TGTGCCAGCAGCCAAGAGGACGGACAGGGATCCTACGAGCAGTACTTC.

This chain uses TRBV5-6 with TRBJ2-3, with 9 bases lining up with TRBD1. The ends lost 3 bases at V and 5 bases at J; junction bases unmatched: 10. Germline V gene lookup returns CDR1 SGHDT and CDR2 YYEEEE. The CDR3 has 16 amino acids. CDR3 sequence: CASSWGQGGWGDTQYF. Written as DNA, the CDR3 is TGTGCCAGCAGCTGGGGACAGGGTGGTTGGGGAGATACGCAGTATTTT. Combining the CDR3 with reference TRBV5-6 and TRBJ2-3 gives the whole variable domain DAGVTQSPTHLIKTRGQQVTLRCSPKSGHDTVSWYQQALGQGPQFIFQYYEEEERQRGNFPDRFSGHQFPNYSSELNVNALLLGDSALYLCASSWGQGGWGDTQYFGPGTRLTVL.

This clonotype was counted only a few times. This rearrangement joins TRBV4-1 to TRBJ2-1; the match to TRBD2 covers 7 bases. The CDR3 contains 15 residues. CDR1 and CDR2 from the germline V gene are MGHRA and YSYEKL. The V and J ends lost 4 bases and 6 bases, in that order; junction bases with no gene match: 9. CDR3 in amino acids: CASSPDPGEGNEQFF. The CDR3 DNA is TGCGCCAGCAGCCCTGATCCGGGGGAGGGCAATGAGCAGTTCTTC.

The sample holds many counts of this clonotype. In DNA form, the CDR3 reads TGCAGCGTCCGCGGAGAAGCGGGAGACCCCCACAATGAGCAGTTCTTC. The encoded protein is CSVRGEAGDPHNEQFF. The chain employs TRBV29-1 and TRBJ2-1, with 8 bases fitting TRBD2. From germline, CDR1 is SQVTM and CDR2 ANQGSEA. The CDR3 loop spans 16 amino acids. V gave up 6 bases and J gave up 5 bases; unmatched junction bases: 15.

This clonotype was counted many times. The chain recombines TRBV7-9 with TRBJ1-1; D uncertain. With 0 bases removed from V and 6 bases from J, the gap between germline ends came to 5 bases. This CDR3 region has 12 residues. Per germline, CDR1 SEHNR and CDR2 FQNEAQ (reference sequence). DNA of the CDR3: TGTGCCAGCAGCTTAGCTAGCCCTGAAGCTTTCTTT. The encoded protein is CASSLASPEAFF.

This clonotype showed up just a few times. CDR3: CASSLIPGGPYEQYV. The CDR3 DNA sequence: TGTGCCAGCAGCTTAATCCCGGGCGGACCCTACGAGCAGTACGTC. The rearrangement joins TRBV7-6 to TRBJ2-7; D gene unclear. Per germline, CDR1 SGHVS and CDR2 FNYEAQ. V was clipped by 2 bases and J by 2 bases, with 13 bases between them. CDR3 size: 15 residues.

The genes are TRBV7-8 and TRBJ1-1; 9 bases line up with TRBD1. This CDR3 region has 17 residues. Germline loops: CDR1 SGHVS, CDR2 FQNEAQ. Unmatched junction bases numbered 10, after V lost 5 bases and J lost 0 bases. The CDR3 DNA follows: TGTGCCAGCAGCCCTCGACAGGGGGGGTTGTTGAACACTGAAGCTTTCTTT. Its protein product is CASSPRQGGLLNTEAFF.

This clonotype was recorded many times. The rearrangement links TRBV12-3 or TRBV12-4 to TRBJ1-2, with D possibly being TRBD1 (6 bases). The CDR3 is made up of 15 amino acids. V lost 6 bases, J lost 4 bases, and 18 bases lay in between. The CDR3 nucleotides read TGTGCCAGCAGCTACTCCGGGACACGGACCTATGGCTACACCTTC. This translates into CASSYSGTRTYGYTF.

This clonotype was recorded many times. The chain carries TRBV7-9 and TRBJ2-7, with TRBD1 identical over 9 bases. V was pared by 4 bases and J by 3 bases, with 4 bases of the junction left unmatched. The length of the CDR3 is 14 residues. Germline V gene lookup returns CDR1 SEHNR and CDR2 FQNEAQ (reference sequence). The DNA for the CDR3 is TGTGCCAGCAGCTCGGGGGACAGGGTCTACGAGCAGTACTTC. It yields the protein CASSSGDRVYEQYF. The entire variable domain, with the rest obtained from reference TRBV7-9 and TRBJ2-7, is as follows: DTGVSQNPRHKITKRGQNVTFRCDPISEHNRLYWYRQTLGQGPEFLTYFQNEAQLEKSRLLSDRFSAERPKGSFSTLEIQRTEQGDSAMYLCASSSGDRVYEQYFGPGTRLTVT.